A selection of T cell receptor beta chains follows, all from one sample in a study of CDR3 diversity in severe acne. TCRdb re-called the PCR reads with MiXCR, one entry per CDR3 protein. The sample gives tens of thousands of distinct CDR3 sequences, approximately 51% of which show up once; roughly an eighth is in the top ten. Input material: blood. Receptor source: a male donor in good health, without acne. Each CDR3 is given with its conserved first and last residue. A D gene is named only where the DNA matches it firmly. Size is stated for part of the rows, as once, few or many counts, or as a class when the clone is expanded.

TRBV20-1	12	many	TRBJ2-1	.	CSPSDGGSEQFF	TGCAGTCCAAGCGACGGGGGCAGCGAGCAGTTCTTC
TRBV5-4	16	.	TRBJ2-7	TRBD2	CASSVGLTSVMEEQYF	TGTGCCAGCAGCGTAGGTTTGACTAGCGTGATGGAAGAGCAGTACTTC
TRBV11-2	12	.	TRBJ2-7	.	CASSQGTHEQYF	TGTGCCAGCAGCCAGGGGACCCACGAGCAGTACTTC
TRBV2	14	many	TRBJ2-2	.	CASSGAVNTGELFF	TGTGCCAGCAGTGGGGCGGTGAACACCGGGGAGCTGTTTTTT
TRBV9	15	once	TRBJ2-1	.	CASSADRTRYNEQFF	TGTGCCAGCAGCGCCGACAGGACCCGTTACAATGAGCAGTTCTTC
TRBV2	14	.	TRBJ1-5	TRBD1	CASRAGGGGQPQHF	TGTGCCAGCAGGGCAGGGGGCGGGGGTCAGCCCCAGCATTTT
TRBV7-6	14	once	TRBJ1-5	.	CASTQRNSNQPQHF	TGTGCCAGCACACAGAGGAATAGCAATCAGCCCCAGCATTTT
TRBV10-3	12	.	TRBJ1-1	.	CAFGWGDTEAFF	TGTGCCTTTGGCTGGGGGGACACTGAAGCTTTCTTT
TRBV24-1	16	.	TRBJ2-3	.	CATALPLGLITDTQYF	TGTGCCACCGCCTTACCCCTGGGGCTTATCACAGATACGCAGTATTTT
TRBV6-1	15	many	TRBJ2-7	.	CASSGDLYGPYEQYF	TGTGCCAGCAGTGGCGACTTATACGGCCCCTACGAGCAGTACTTC
TRBV20-1	14	medium-sized	TRBJ2-5	.	CSARDADRVGTQYF	TGCAGTGCTAGAGATGCAGATAGGGTGGGGACCCAGTACTTC
TRBV9	16	.	TRBJ2-7	TRBD2	CASSVAGEAGAYEQYF	TGTGCCAGCAGCGTAGCTGGTGAAGCGGGAGCCTACGAGCAGTACTTC
TRBV20-1	13	.	TRBJ1-1	.	CSAYLYGATEAFF	TGCAGTGCTTATCTATACGGAGCCACTGAAGCTTTCTTT
TRBV29-1	13	few	TRBJ1-2	.	CSGRVSGDYGYTF	TGCAGCGGGAGGGTATCGGGTGACTATGGCTACACCTTC
TRBV2	14	.	TRBJ2-5	.	CASSGRGNKETQYF	TGTGCCAGCAGTGGACGGGGGAACAAGGAGACCCAGTACTTC
TRBV24-1	15	once	TRBJ2-3	TRBD2	CATSLSGGDTDTQYF	TGTGCCACCAGTCTTAGCGGGGGGGACACAGATACGCAGTATTTT
TRBV27	10	once	TRBJ1-5	.	CASSPSSQHF	TGTGCCAGCAGTCCGTCGTCCCAGCATTTT
TRBV9	15	many	TRBJ1-1	.	CASSVDAEGGVEAFF	TGTGCCAGCAGCGTAGACGCGGAGGGGGGTGTTGAAGCTTTCTTT
TRBV20-1	18	few	TRBJ2-5	.	CSARDPVGAKTTQETQYF	TGCAGTGCTAGAGATCCTGTGGGGGCTAAAACTACCCAAGAGACCCAGTACTTC
TRBV6-1	13	.	TRBJ2-7	.	CASSDGGVDEQYF	TGTGCCAGCAGTGATGGAGGGGTGGACGAGCAGTACTTC
TRBV25-1	17	.	TRBJ1-6	TRBD1	CASSLRTGTGKDSPLHF	TGTGCCAGCAGTCTCAGGACAGGGACAGGCAAGGATTCACCCCTCCACTTT
TRBV20-1	12	few	TRBJ2-3	TRBD1	CSAPGTDNEQYF	TGCAGTGCTCCCGGGACAGACAATGAGCAGTATTTT
TRBV11-2	13	.	TRBJ2-2	TRBD1	CATGTGITGELFF	TGTGCCACCGGGACAGGGATCACCGGGGAGCTGTTTTTT
TRBV20-1	17	.	TRBJ2-3	TRBD2	CSARDRGASGSTDTQYF	TGCAGTGCTAGAGATCGGGGGGCTAGCGGGAGCACAGATACGCAGTATTTT
TRBV6-6	12	.	TRBJ2-7	.	CASSYEGYEQYF	TGTGCCAGCAGTTACGAGGGGTACGAGCAGTACTTC
TRBV28	13	few	TRBJ1-1	.	CASSSDTSTEAFF	TGTGCCAGCAGCTCCGACACGAGCACCGAAGCTTTCTTT
TRBV7-9	15	.	TRBJ1-4	.	CASSVRGGANEKLFF	TGTGCCAGCAGCGTCCGGGGGGGGGCTAATGAAAAACTGTTTTTT
TRBV20-1	14	.	TRBJ2-7	TRBD2	CSARIAGGRYEQYF	TGCAGTGCTAGGATAGCGGGAGGTAGATACGAGCAGTACTTC
TRBV7-2	15	.	TRBJ1-6	.	CASSSWGLPNSPLHF	TGTGCCAGCAGCTCTTGGGGCCTCCCGAATTCACCCCTCCACTTT
TRBV11-3	20	many	TRBJ1-2	.	CASSFLKSSGKPKLKHGYTF	TGTGCCAGCAGCTTCCTCAAAAGCTCGGGGAAACCTAAACTTAAGCATGGCTACACCTTC
TRBV5-1	19	.	TRBJ2-3	TRBD2	CASSLLYSGREGPTDTQYF	TGCGCCAGCAGCTTGCTGTACTCTGGTCGGGAGGGACCCACAGATACGCAGTATTTT
TRBV29-1	11	.	TRBJ2-5	.	CSVERGETQYF	TGCAGCGTTGAAAGGGGGGAGACCCAGTACTTC
TRBV9	12	.	TRBJ1-1	.	CASSPPGGKAFF	TGTGCCAGCTCACCACCGGGAGGAAAAGCTTTCTTT
TRBV5-4	14	.	TRBJ1-6	.	CASSLVLGDSPLHF	TGTGCCAGCAGCTTGGTCCTAGGGGATTCACCCCTCCACTTT
TRBV7-2	16	.	TRBJ2-5	TRBD2	CASSIGLAGNEETQYF	TGTGCCAGCAGCATCGGACTAGCGGGGAACGAAGAGACCCAGTACTTC
TRBV25-1	18	once	TRBJ2-3	.	CASSGRQGRVVSTDTQYF	TGTGCCAGCAGTGGGAGACAGGGGAGGGTGGTCAGCACAGATACGCAGTATTTT
TRBV20-1	14	medium-sized	TRBJ1-5	.	CSAGWGGSNQPQHF	TGCAGTGCTGGGTGGGGGGGGAGCAATCAGCCCCAGCATTTT
TRBV29-1	16	.	TRBJ1-2	TRBD1	CSVIRDRGLESYGYTF	TGCAGCGTGATCCGGGACAGGGGGTTAGAATCGTATGGCTATACCTTC